Listed here are 28 T cell receptor beta chains from one sample, sequenced in a study of neurological immune-mediated disorders. TCRdb recomputed calls from the 5' RACE reads with MiXCR, one row per CDR3 protein. The table records about 62,000 distinct CDR3 sequences, 4% to 6% of them present only once. The sample consisted of PBMCs. The receptors were gathered from a woman between 50 and 59 years old with multiple sclerosis.

In its sample, this clonotype was seen many times. V gene TRBV20-1 combines with J gene TRBJ1-4; D is ambiguous. V dropped 7 bases and J dropped 3 bases, with 12 bases sitting between them. The CDR3 has 13 residues. Germline V lookup: CDR1 DFQATT, CDR2 SNEGSKA (reference sequence). CDR3 residues: CSVEGRANEKLFF. In DNA, the CDR3 is TGCAGTGTCGAGGGAAGGGCTAATGAAAAACTGTTTTTT.

This clonotype was seen ten or more times. The V gene is TRBV20-1, the J gene TRBJ2-5; D is possibly TRBD1 (6 bases). Germline V CDR1 and CDR2: DFQATT, SNEGSKA (reference sequence). CDR3 length equals 13 residues. The germline V and J ends were trimmed by 6 bases and 1 base, with 12 bases remaining between them. Here the CDR3 DNA reads TGCAGTGCCAGGGGACCCCTCCAAGAGACCCAGTACTTC. Its translation: CSARGPLQETQYF.

In its sample, this clonotype was seen many times. The V gene is TRBV10-2, the J gene TRBJ1-1; perhaps TRBD1 as D (6 bases). CDR1 and CDR2 from the germline V gene are WSHSY and SAAADI. The length of the CDR3 is 14 residues. V lost 6 bases, J lost 6 bases, and 17 bases lay in between. CDR3 nucleotides: TGCGCCAGCAGAGCTTACGGGGGGCAGGCTGAAGCTTTCTTT. Translated, it gives CASRAYGGQAEAFF.

The V gene is TRBV6-2 or TRBV6-3, the J gene TRBJ2-7; 7 nucleotides line up with TRBD1. This CDR3 comprises 14 residues. V lost 5 bases and J lost 5; bases outside the gene matches: 9. The germline gives CDR1 MNHEY, CDR2 SVGEGT. Written as DNA, the CDR3 is TGTGCCAGCAGTCAAGGGGGCACGGCGGACGAGCAGTACGTC. It specifies CASSQGGTADEQYV.

This clonotype was counted ten times or more. The rearrangement links TRBV20-1 to TRBJ2-2, with TRBD1 as a possible D gene (6 bases). The ends were cut back, 3 bases at V and 3 bases at J, with 17 bases in the middle. Germline V lookup: CDR1 DFQATT, CDR2 SNEGSKA (reference sequence). CDR3 size: 16 residues. CDR3 nucleotides: TGCAGTGCTAGTGGTCCAGGCCAGGGGTACACCGGGGAGCTGTTTTTT. Its translation: CSASGPGQGYTGELFF.

This rearrangement joins TRBV7-6 to TRBJ2-1; D is perhaps TRBD2 (6 bases). In germline, CDR1 is SGHVS, CDR2 FNYEAQ. Trimming took 1 base from V and 6 from J, leaving 13 bases between them. This CDR3 spans 15 amino acids. Written as DNA, the CDR3 is TGTGCCAGCAGCTTAGGTGGGACTGCTTCCAATGAGCAGTTCTTC. As protein: CASSLGGTASNEQFF.

This clonotype was observed a handful of times. One end of the junction does not line up with germline, which may come from a read error. V is TRBV7-7 and J is TRBJ2-5, with TRBD2 matching 12 bases. The CDR3 covers 15 residues. Germline CDR1 and CDR2: SSHAT and FNYEAQ (reference sequence). The DNA for the CDR3 is TGTGCTAGCAGCATAAGACTAGCGGGGGAGGAGACCCAGTACTTC. This sequence encodes CASSIRLAGEETQYF.

This clonotype was counted a few times. V and J are TRBV12-3 or TRBV12-4 and TRBJ1-4; D uncertain. V was trimmed by 3 bases and J by 5 bases, leaving 13 bases between them. The CDR3 has 15 amino acids. Written as DNA, the CDR3 is TGTGCCAGCAGTTTTGGCGGCAGGTTAAATGAAAAACTGTTTTTT. It yields the protein CASSFGGRLNEKLFF.

A remark on this clonotype: This may arise from a read error, as a much more abundant clone is one base away. No conserved phenylalanine or tryptophan is present at the end of the CDR3, so a read error is the likely explanation. The chain links TRBV20-1 to TRBJ2-4, with 7 bases lining up with TRBD1. Germline loops: CDR1 DFQATT, CDR2 SNEGSKA (reference sequence). The J segment lost 0 bases and the V segment lost 7 bases, leaving 3 bases of the junction unmatched. The length of the CDR3 is 13 residues. The CDR3 spells CSGQGVAKNIQYI. CDR3 DNA: TGCAGTGGACAGGGAGTAGCCAAAAACATTCAGTACATC.

This clonotype was recorded many times. J is TRBJ2-7 and V is TRBV29-1; 9 bases map to TRBD1. J was trimmed by 4 bases and V by 6 bases; bases with no gene match: 10. Per germline, CDR1 SQVTM and CDR2 ANQGSEA. The CDR3 consists of 14 residues. CDR3 sequence (DNA): TGCAGCGTCCAGGGACAGGGAGGGGAATACGAGCAGTACTTC. Translation gives CSVQGQGGEYEQYF.

This clonotype showed up many times. The chain employs TRBV5-1 and TRBJ2-1, with TRBD2 matching 10 bases. This CDR3 is built from 15 residues. Germline V lookup: CDR1 SGHRS, CDR2 YFSETQ. V lost 1 base, J lost 6 bases, and 4 bases stayed unmatched. This chain's CDR3 is CASSLSGGAPNEQFF. Here the CDR3 DNA reads TGCGCCAGCAGCTTGAGCGGGGGGGCCCCCAATGAGCAGTTCTTC.

This clonotype was observed many times. The V call is TRBV25-1, the J call TRBJ2-3, with 9 bases that match TRBD1. The germline CDR1 and CDR2 sequences are MGHDK and SYGVNS. The CDR3 is 14 residues long. V shed 7 bases, J shed 5 bases, and the junction held 7 bases outside the gene matches. CDR3 sequence: CASKWTGEGDTQYF. Written as DNA, the CDR3 is TGTGCCAGCAAGTGGACAGGGGAAGGAGATACGCAGTATTTT.

Notes on this clonotype: This could be a read error, since a much larger clone is one nucleotide away. The genes are TRBV9 and TRBJ2-5; D is ambiguous. This CDR3 has 15 amino acids. The V gene's germline CDR1 is SGDLS and CDR2 YYNGEE. As DNA, the CDR3 is TGTGCCAGCAGCGTCCTGGGTGACCCGAAAGAGATCCAGTACTTC. Residues: CASSVLGDPKEIQYF.

This clonotype was seen just once. A read error may explain this, as a much larger clone is one base away. The chain uses TRBV20-1 and TRBJ2-2; perhaps D is TRBD1 or TRBD2 (5 bases each). CDR3 length equals 14 residues. Germline loops: CDR1 DFQATT, CDR2 SNEGSKA (reference sequence). DNA for the CDR3: TGCAGTGCGGCCGGGACGTCGAACACCGTGGAGCTGTTTTTT. Encoded protein: CSAAGTSNTVELFF.

Ten or more counts support this clonotype. The CDR3 nucleotides are TGTGCCAGCAGCTTCTTGACAGATGGCTACACCTTC. Its translation is CASSFLTDGYTF. J is TRBJ1-2 and V is TRBV7-2; TRBD1 might be the D (5 bases). Germline assignment: CDR1 SGHTA and CDR2 FQGNSA. The CDR3 totals 12 residues. Trimming took off 3 bases at V and 6 bases at J, with 8 bases between the two ends. The entire variable domain, with the rest obtained from reference TRBV7-2 and TRBJ1-2, is as follows: GAGVSQSPSNKVTEKGKDVELRCDPISGHTALYWYRQSLGQGLEFLIYFQGNSAPDKSGLPSDRFSAERTGGSVSTLTIQRTQQEDSAVYLCASSFLTDGYTFGSGTRLTVV.

This clonotype was seen repeatedly, ten times or more. The V and J genes are TRBV7-2 and TRBJ2-7; TRBD2 aligns across 7 bases. The V gene's germline CDR1 is SGHTA and CDR2 FQGNSA. The CDR3 contains 15 residues. Losses at the gene ends were 5 bases for V and 4 bases for J; bases not matched to a gene: 11. The CDR3 nucleotides read TGTGCCAGCAGCCCATTCGGGGGAGGGCGTTACGAGCAGTACTTC. As protein: CASSPFGGGRYEQYF.

This clonotype is classed as medium-sized. V and J are TRBV20-1 and TRBJ2-7, with a weak D call TRBD1 (5 bases). CDR3 length: 12 amino acids. The germline V gene encodes CDR1 DFQATT and CDR2 SNEGSKA (reference sequence). V dropped 4 bases and J dropped 5 bases, with 12 bases sitting between them. The CDR3 protein is CSAKTVWDEQYF. CDR3 DNA: TGCAGTGCTAAGACAGTCTGGGACGAGCAGTACTTC.

This clonotype was detected ten times or more. The rearrangement joins TRBV6-5 to TRBJ2-5; D is undetermined. The germline CDR1 and CDR2 sequences are MNHEY and SVGAGI. This CDR3 contains 15 residues. V dropped 2 bases and J dropped 5 bases, with 15 bases sitting between them. The CDR3 nucleotides read TGTGCCAGCAGTTACGGCCAGGCCGGTCGGGAGACCCAGTACTTC. It is translated as CASSYGQAGRETQYF.

This clonotype showed up many times. J is TRBJ2-7 and V is TRBV6-2 or TRBV6-3; 10 nucleotides align to TRBD1. This CDR3 contains 15 residues. The germline gives CDR1 MNHEY, CDR2 SVGEGT. The V gene end was trimmed by 4 bases and the J gene end by 3 bases; junction bases not matched to a gene: 6. In DNA form, the CDR3 reads TGTGCCAGCAGTTCGAGACAGGGGGCCTACTACGAGCAGTACTTC. Translated: CASSSRQGAYYEQYF.

This clonotype was seen many times. The V and J genes are TRBV7-2 and TRBJ2-7; no clear D. This CDR3 region has 13 residues. CDR1 and CDR2 from the germline V gene are SGHTA and FQGNSA. V was clipped by 5 bases and J by 6 bases, with 14 bases between them. CDR3 DNA: TGTGCCAGCAGCCTGGTAAAGAACTGCGAGCAGTACTTC. This translates into CASSLVKNCEQYF.

Many counts were recorded for this clonotype. The CDR3 DNA sequence: TGCGCCAGCAGGTTCTCCGGCGGCTACACCTTC. Amino acids: CASRFSGGYTF. This chain joins TRBV5-1 and TRBJ1-2; D gene ambiguous. Germline CDR1 reads SGHRS; CDR2 reads YFSETQ. V was pared by 5 bases and J by 8 bases, with 10 bases between. The CDR3 sequence is 11 residues long.

This clonotype was recorded at least ten times. V and J are TRBV15 and TRBJ1-1; 12 bases are shared with TRBD1. Germline CDR1 LNHNV, CDR2 YYDKDF (reference sequence). V was pared by 5 bases and J by 6 bases, with 10 bases of the junction left unmatched. This CDR3 spans 16 amino acids. CDR3 sequence reads: CATSEAGTGGLAEAFF. CDR3 DNA sequence: TGTGCCACCAGCGAAGCCGGGACAGGGGGCTTGGCTGAAGCTTTCTTT. The whole variable domain, filled in from reference TRBV15 and TRBJ1-1, reads DAMVIQNPRYQVTQFGKPVTLSCSQTLNHNVMYWYQQKSSQAPKLLFHYYDKDFNNEADTPDNFQSRRPNTSFCFLDIRSPGLGDTAMYLCATSEAGTGGLAEAFFGQGTRLTVV.

This clonotype was observed at least ten times. This rearrangement joins TRBV5-4 to TRBJ1-2; 7 bases match TRBD1. The CDR3 consists of 15 residues. In germline, CDR1 is SGHNT, CDR2 YYREEE (reference sequence). J gave up 3 bases and V 4 bases, and 9 bases lay outside the gene matches. The CDR3 bases are TGTGCCAGCAGCCCATCAACAGGGGAGGACTATGGCTACACCTTC. It translates to CASSPSTGEDYGYTF.

This clonotype showed up many times. The chain is built from TRBV24-1 and TRBJ2-2; weak D call: TRBD1 (5 bases). Between the trimmed V and J ends, which lost 4 bases and 0 bases, there was a span of 11 bases. The CDR3 length is 16 residues. Germline values: CDR1 KGHDR, CDR2 SFDVKD. For the CDR3, the DNA is TGTGCCACCAGTGACGAAGACAGTGCGAACACCGGGGAGCTGTTTTTT. Its translation: CATSDEDSANTGELFF.

This clonotype showed up many times. The chain recombines TRBV5-5 with TRBJ1-1; D unresolved. V lost 4 bases and J lost 8, with 12 bases in between. This CDR3 comprises 12 residues. Germline CDR1 is SGHKS and CDR2 is YYEKEE (reference sequence). The chain's CDR3 is CASSPYGLEAFF. Written as DNA, the CDR3 is TGTGCCAGCAGCCCGTACGGACTAGAAGCTTTCTTT.

At least ten counts were recorded for this clonotype. The chain couples TRBV20-1 to TRBJ2-7; D is perhaps TRBD1 (6 bases). The CDR3 sequence is 15 residues long. Germline lookup yields CDR1 DFQATT and CDR2 SNEGSKA (reference sequence). V shed 1 base and J shed 5 bases, with 18 bases lying between them. CDR3 sequence reads: CSARGWVYREHEQYF. DNA for the CDR3: TGCAGTGCTAGAGGTTGGGTCTACAGGGAACACGAGCAGTACTTC.

This clonotype was recorded many times. This chain links TRBV3-1 with TRBJ1-1; D not resolved. V lost 4 bases and J lost 2, with 5 bases in between. This CDR3 comprises 12 residues. Germline V gives CDR1 LGHDT, CDR2 YNNKEL (reference sequence). The CDR3 DNA sequence: TGTGCCAGCAGCCTCAGCAACACTGAAGCTTTCTTT. Translation gives CASSLSNTEAFF.

This clonotype was counted at least ten times. The chain combines TRBV7-8 with TRBJ1-5; weak D call: TRBD1 (5 bases). V lost 5 bases and J lost 4, with 12 bases in between. The CDR3 consists of 14 residues. Germline CDR1 SGHVS, CDR2 FQNEAQ. CDR3 protein: CASSRLGGNQPQHF. In DNA, the CDR3 is TGTGCCAGCAGCCGACTCGGGGGAAATCAGCCCCAGCATTTT.